This T cell receptor beta chain appears in the sequencing data of a study of somatic mutations in cytotoxic T cells in rheumatoid arthritis. Background on the study: Including V beta1+ cells that were sequenced for TCRB, some T-cell populations stained with V beta antibodies were flow-sorted at nearly 100% purity.

Positive magnetic bead selection, which isolated the CD4+ and CD8+ cells, was followed by a flow cytometry check of purity. Whole-study results and caveats: A finding that went unadjusted for multiple comparisons was the slight underrepresentation of TRBV07 in rheumatoid arthritis patients. Exceedance of 20% of CD8+ cells by the largest CD8+ clone occurred in about an eighth of the roughly 60 patients.

Some clones are missing from TCRdb's copy, which holds only in-frame ones; the method was immunoSEQ multiplex PCR. In the table there are roughly 20,000 clones, about 73% of which are singletons. In regard to this clone: The antigen is unknown.

The CDR3 contains 14 residues. The germline V gene encodes CDR1 SEHNR and CDR2 FQNEAQ (reference sequence). V was clipped by 1 base and J by 3 bases, with 9 bases between them. The sample was CD8+ T cells sorted from blood. V is TRBV7-9 and J is TRBJ1-2; D may be TRBD1 (5 bases). The receptor's source is a woman aged 60-75 years in good health. CDR3 sequence reads: CASSLGQQDYGYTF. The CDR3 region has the DNA TGTGCCAGCAGCTTAGGACAGCAGGACTATGGCTACACCTTC.